The next 18 T cell receptor beta chains were all read from a single sample in a study of CD8+ T cells in alopecia areata (dated 2018 in TCRdb). The label giving this sample's time point can be read as: baseline before oral tofacitinib. The library was produced with the immunoSEQ multiplex PCR assay. To provide template for TCR sequencing, every sample had RNA extracted and reverse transcribed into cDNA. TCRdb took this table from immuneACCESS and kept in-frame rearrangements with V and J called. Such tables lack part of the clones; where checked against another copy, unresolved V genes explain under half of the gap, and the rest is unexplained. The sample table records some 130,000 clones; roughly 54% of these occur just once. The ten most abundant clones make up roughly 4.8% of the sample. This sample comprised CD4+ T cells sorted from blood, obtained at week 0. The receptors derive from a human donor with alopecia areata.

The chain joins TRBV4-3 to TRBJ2-3; TRBD2 matches at 13 bases. This CDR3 is built from 18 residues. Germline V gives CDR1 LGHNA, CDR2 YSLEER. Unmatched junction bases numbered 8, after V lost 5 bases and J lost 0 bases. CDR3 bases: TGCGCCAGCAGCGCCGGGACTAGCGGGAACCCTAGCACAGATACGCAGTATTTT. Its translation is CASSAGTSGNPSTDTQYF.

In its sample, this clone was seen a few times. The chain joins TRBV5-8 to TRBJ2-5; 10 nucleotides match TRBD2. In germline, CDR1 is SGHTS, CDR2 YDEGEE. Unmatched junction bases numbered 11, after V lost 4 bases and J lost 5 bases. The CDR3 contains 16 residues. The CDR3 sequence is CASSAGTSARFETQYF. DNA of the CDR3: TGTGCCAGCAGCGCCGGGACTAGCGCCAGGTTTGAGACCCAGTACTTC.

The chain couples TRBV27 to TRBJ2-1; 12 nucleotides line up with TRBD2. The CDR3 has 14 amino acids. Losses at the gene ends were 8 bases for V and 3 bases for J; bases not matched to a gene: 2. Germline V gene sequence: CDR1 MNHEY, CDR2 SMNVEV (reference sequence). The CDR3 spells CASSSGRVYNEQFF. The CDR3 DNA follows: TGTGCCAGCTCTAGCGGGAGGGTCTACAATGAGCAGTTCTTC.

The V call is TRBV4-3, the J call TRBJ2-5; 8 bases align to TRBD2. Germline V gene data show CDR1 as LGHNA and CDR2 as YSLEER. This CDR3 region has 19 residues. J gave up 1 base and V 0 bases, and 13 bases lay outside the gene matches. CDR3 protein: CASSQDIPSRAGGQETQYF. CDR3 nucleotide sequence: TGCGCCAGCAGCCAAGACATACCCTCCCGGGCGGGGGGCCAAGAGACCCAGTACTTC.

This rearrangement joins TRBV7-9 to TRBJ1-1, with D possibly TRBD1 on 6 matching bases. Germline V gene data show CDR1 as SEHNR and CDR2 as FQNEAQ (reference sequence). The CDR3 sequence is 13 residues long. The V end was cut by 5 bases, the J end by 8 bases, with 15 bases between. The CDR3 DNA reads TGTGCCAGCAGCCCCGCGCCGGGGGCGGAAGCTTTCTTT. This gives the protein CASSPAPGAEAFF.

This clone has just one count. This sequence joins TRBV27 and TRBJ1-1; D gene unclear. V lost 4 bases, J lost 7 bases, and 13 bases lay in between. CDR3 length: 13 residues. Germline lookup yields CDR1 MNHEY and CDR2 SMNVEV (reference sequence). The CDR3 DNA reads as TGTGCCAGCAGTTCCCGAGGGAGGCGTGAAGCTTTCTTT. Translating gives CASSSRGRREAFF.

The chain uses TRBV7-3 and TRBJ2-1, with 16 bases aligning to TRBD2. Germline V gene sequence: CDR1 SGHTA, CDR2 FQGTGA. The CDR3 contains 18 residues. V was pared by 2 bases and J by 6 bases, with 7 bases of the junction left unmatched. CDR3 sequence: CASSLSGLAGGMSNEQFF. CDR3 nucleotides: TGTGCCAGCAGCTTATCGGGACTAGCGGGAGGGATGAGCAATGAGCAGTTCTTC.

This chain joins TRBV28 and TRBJ1-2; tentatively, D is TRBD1 (6 bases). Germline CDR1 MDHEN, CDR2 SYDVKM. CDR3 length: 15 amino acids. Trimming pared 6 bases from V and 4 bases from J, leaving 18 bases between. CDR3 DNA: TGTGCCAGCAGCCTGGGGGCAGCTGGTAGCTATGGCTACACCTTC. Its protein is CASSLGAAGSYGYTF.

V and J are TRBV7-3 and TRBJ2-7, with D tentatively TRBD1 or TRBD2 (5 bases each). With 4 bases removed from V and 4 bases from J, the gap between germline ends came to 17 bases. The germline CDR1 and CDR2 sequences are SGHTA and FQGTGA. The CDR3 contains 15 residues. CDR3 DNA sequence: TGTGCCAGCAGCTCGCTTCCCGGGGCCTCGTACGAGCAGTACTTC. Protein: CASSSLPGASYEQYF. Full variable domain (remainder filled in from reference TRBV7-3 and TRBJ2-7): GAGVSQTPSNKVTEKGKYVELRCDPISGHTALYWYRQSLGQGPEFLIYFQGTGAADDSGLPNDRFFAVRPEGSVSTLKIQRTERGDSAVYLCASSSLPGASYEQYFGPGTRLTVT.

In its sample, this clone was seen a few times. The rearrangement links TRBV5-4 to TRBJ2-5, with D perhaps matching TRBD1 or TRBD2 (5 bases each). The CDR3 consists of 14 residues. Germline CDR1 is SGHNT and CDR2 is YYREEE (reference sequence). The V gene lost 4 bases and the J gene lost 5 bases, with 15 bases spanning the gap. Written as DNA, the CDR3 is TGTGCCAGCAGCGGGGGACCAAAAATCGAGACCCAGTACTTC. Amino acid sequence: CASSGGPKIETQYF.

The chain combines TRBV2 with TRBJ2-5, with 7 nucleotides matching TRBD2. The junction had 8 bases not matched to a gene; V was cut back by 6 bases and J by 1 base. Germline lookup yields CDR1 SNHLY and CDR2 FYNNEI. The CDR3 contains 15 residues. CDR3 sequence (DNA): TGTGCCAGCAGCCCCGAGTTAGCGGGCCAAGAGACCCAGTACTTC. It is translated as CASSPELAGQETQYF.

The rearrangement links TRBV29-1 to TRBJ2-7; 11 bases are shared with TRBD1. CDR3 size: 12 residues. The V segment lost 7 bases and the J segment 4 bases; nucleotides outside the gene matches: 3. Germline CDR1 is SQVTM and CDR2 is ANQGSEA. In DNA form, the CDR3 reads TGCAGCGGAAGGGACAGGGGGTACGAGCAGTACTTC. Protein: CSGRDRGYEQYF.

This chain joins TRBV23-1 and TRBJ1-5; a weak D match, TRBD1 (6 bases). TRBV23-1 is an ORF, with its function uncertain. This CDR3 region has 18 residues. V was pared by 0 bases and J by 1 base, with 16 bases between. The CDR3, as DNA: TGCGCCAGCAGTCAATCGCGCCAGGGGCGAATCAGCAATCAGCCCCAGCATTTT. This encodes CASSQSRQGRISNQPQHF.

A note on this clone: The junction differs from germline at one of its ends, possibly a read error. V usage is TRBV30 and J usage is TRBJ2-7; D call uncertain. CDR3 length equals 13 residues. Germline V lookup: CDR1 GTSNPN, CDR2 SVGIG (reference sequence). The CDR3 bases are TGTGCCTGGAGTGTACTTTCCTCCCACGAGCAGTACTTC. Amino acid sequence: CAWSVLSSHEQYF. The entire variable domain, with the rest obtained from reference TRBV30 and TRBJ2-7, is as follows: SQTIHQWPATLVQPVGSPLSLECTVEGTSNPNLYWYRQAAGRGLQLLFYSVGIGQISSEVPQNLSASRPQDRQFILSSKKLLLSDSGFYLCAWSVLSSHEQYFGPGTRLTVT.

V and J are TRBV15 and TRBJ2-7; D is possibly TRBD1 or TRBD2 (5 bases each). The CDR3 has 12 residues. V was clipped by 0 bases and J by 11 bases, with 11 bases between them. The germline V gene has CDR1 LNHNV and CDR2 YYDKDF (reference sequence). The CDR3 loop is CATSRDRGEKYF. The CDR3 DNA sequence: TGTGCCACCAGCAGAGATCGAGGGGAGAAGTACTTC.

The gene calls are TRBV6-6 and TRBJ1-4, with 11 bases identical to TRBD1. The CDR3 runs 15 residues. CDR1 is MNHNY, CDR2 SVGAGI, per germline (reference sequence). V was clipped by 4 bases and J by 6 bases; unmatched bases: 4. The CDR3 sequence is CASSSPGQGDEKLFF. The CDR3 bases are TGTGCCAGCAGTTCTCCGGGACAGGGGGATGAAAAACTGTTTTTT.

CDR3 amino acids: CASSLGGGEGNEQYF. DNA of the CDR3: TGTGCCAGCAGCTTGGGAGGGGGCGAGGGGAACGAGCAGTACTTC. The chain joins TRBV5-4 to TRBJ2-7; 7 nucleotides match TRBD1. CDR3 length: 15 residues. Losses at the gene ends were 0 bases for V and 5 bases for J; bases not matched to a gene: 8. From germline, CDR1 is SGHNT and CDR2 YYREEE (reference sequence).

This clone appeared once. J is TRBJ2-7 and V is TRBV27, with 11 bases matching TRBD2. The V gene's germline CDR1 is MNHEY and CDR2 SMNVEV (reference sequence). This CDR3 spans 14 amino acids. V dropped 4 bases and J dropped 4; count of bases not matched to a gene: 3. Here the CDR3 reads CASSSTSGGYEQYF. CDR3 DNA sequence: TGTGCCAGCAGTTCCACTAGCGGGGGTTACGAGCAGTACTTC.